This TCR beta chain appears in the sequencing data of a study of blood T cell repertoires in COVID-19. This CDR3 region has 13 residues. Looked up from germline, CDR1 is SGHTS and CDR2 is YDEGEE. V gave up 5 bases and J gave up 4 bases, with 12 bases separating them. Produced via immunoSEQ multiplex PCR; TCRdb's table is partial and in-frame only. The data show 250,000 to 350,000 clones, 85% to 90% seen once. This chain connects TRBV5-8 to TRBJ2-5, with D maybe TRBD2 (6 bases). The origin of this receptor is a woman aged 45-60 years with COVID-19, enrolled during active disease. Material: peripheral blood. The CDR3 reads CASSSTRRETQYF. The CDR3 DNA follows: TGTGCCAGCAGTTCGACTAGGCGAGAGACCCAGTACTTC.